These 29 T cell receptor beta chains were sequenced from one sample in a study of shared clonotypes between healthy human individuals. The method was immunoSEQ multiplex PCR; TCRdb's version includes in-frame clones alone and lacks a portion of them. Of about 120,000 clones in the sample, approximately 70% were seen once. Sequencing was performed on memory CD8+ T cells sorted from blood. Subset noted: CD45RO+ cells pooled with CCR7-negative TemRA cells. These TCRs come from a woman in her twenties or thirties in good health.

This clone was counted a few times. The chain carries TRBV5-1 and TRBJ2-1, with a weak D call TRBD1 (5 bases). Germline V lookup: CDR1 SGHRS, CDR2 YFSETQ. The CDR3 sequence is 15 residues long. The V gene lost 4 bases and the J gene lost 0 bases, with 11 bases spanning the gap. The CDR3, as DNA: TGCGCCAGCAGCGCCGACAGCAGCTCCTACAATGAGCAGTTCTTC. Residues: CASSADSSSYNEQFF.

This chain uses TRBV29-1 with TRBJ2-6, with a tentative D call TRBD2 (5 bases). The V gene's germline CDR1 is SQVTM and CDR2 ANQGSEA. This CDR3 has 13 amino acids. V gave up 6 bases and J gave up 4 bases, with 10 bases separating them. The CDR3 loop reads CSVTKPGANVLTF. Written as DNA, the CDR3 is TGCAGCGTGACTAAGCCCGGGGCCAACGTCCTGACTTTC.

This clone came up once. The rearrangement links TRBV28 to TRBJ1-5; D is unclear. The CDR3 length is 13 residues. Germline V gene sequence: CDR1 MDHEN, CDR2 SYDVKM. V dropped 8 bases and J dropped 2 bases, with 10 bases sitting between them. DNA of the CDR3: TGTGCCAGCTTAGGGTACGGCAATCAGCCCCAGCATTTT. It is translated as CASLGYGNQPQHF.

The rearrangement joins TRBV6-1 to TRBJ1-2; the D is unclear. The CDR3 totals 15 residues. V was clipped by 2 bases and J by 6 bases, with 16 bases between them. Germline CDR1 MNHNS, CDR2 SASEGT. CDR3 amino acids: CASSETHQRKHGYTF. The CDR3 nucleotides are TGTGCCAGCAGTGAAACCCACCAACGGAAACATGGCTACACCTTC.

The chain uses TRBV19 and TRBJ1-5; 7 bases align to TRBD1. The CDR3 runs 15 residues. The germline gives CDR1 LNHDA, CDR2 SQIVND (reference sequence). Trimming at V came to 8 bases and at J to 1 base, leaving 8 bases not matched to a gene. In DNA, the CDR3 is TGTGCCAGTTCGATGACAGGGATGAGCAATCAGCCCCAGCATTTT. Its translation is CASSMTGMSNQPQHF.

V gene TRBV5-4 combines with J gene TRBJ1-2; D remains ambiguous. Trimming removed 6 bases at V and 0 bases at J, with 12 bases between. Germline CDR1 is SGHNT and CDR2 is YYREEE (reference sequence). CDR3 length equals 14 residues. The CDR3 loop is CASKRTGSNYGYTF. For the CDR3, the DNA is TGTGCCAGCAAAAGGACGGGATCTAACTATGGCTACACCTTC. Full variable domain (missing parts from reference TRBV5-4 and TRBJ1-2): ETGVTQSPTHLIKTRGQQVTLRCSSQSGHNTVSWYQQALGQGPQFIFQYYREEENGRGNFPPRFSGLQFPNYSSELNVNALELDDSALYLCASKRTGSNYGYTFGSGTRLTVV.

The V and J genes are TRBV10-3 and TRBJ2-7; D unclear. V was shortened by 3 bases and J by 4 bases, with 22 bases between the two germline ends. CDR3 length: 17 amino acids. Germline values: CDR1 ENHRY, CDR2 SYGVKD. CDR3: CAISELRVSLRPYEQYF. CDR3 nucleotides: TGTGCCATCAGTGAATTAAGGGTGAGTCTCCGGCCGTACGAGCAGTACTTC.

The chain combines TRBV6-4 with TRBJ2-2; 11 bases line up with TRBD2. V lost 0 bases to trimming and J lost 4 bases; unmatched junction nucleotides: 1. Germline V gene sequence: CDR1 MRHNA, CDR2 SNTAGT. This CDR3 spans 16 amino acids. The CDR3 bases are TGTGCCAGCAGTGACTCTACTAGCGGGAGCACCGGGGAGCTGTTTTTT. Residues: CASSDSTSGSTGELFF.

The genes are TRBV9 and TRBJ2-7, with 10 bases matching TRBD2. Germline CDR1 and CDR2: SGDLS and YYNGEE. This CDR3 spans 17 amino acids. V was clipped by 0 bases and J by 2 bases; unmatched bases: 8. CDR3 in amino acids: CASSVARTSGSTYEQYF. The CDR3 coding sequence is TGTGCCAGCAGCGTAGCCCGGACTAGCGGTTCAACCTACGAGCAGTACTTC.

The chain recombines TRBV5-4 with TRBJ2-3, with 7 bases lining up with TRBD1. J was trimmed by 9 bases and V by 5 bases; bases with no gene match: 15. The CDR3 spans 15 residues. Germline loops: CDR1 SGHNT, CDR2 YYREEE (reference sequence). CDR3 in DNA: TGTGCCAGCAGTGAGGCAGGGGGAAAGTCGTGGACGCAGTATTTT. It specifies CASSEAGGKSWTQYF. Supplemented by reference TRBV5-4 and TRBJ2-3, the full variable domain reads ETGVTQSPTHLIKTRGQQVTLRCSSQSGHNTVSWYQQALGQGPQFIFQYYREEENGRGNFPPRFSGLQFPNYSSELNVNALELDDSALYLCASSEAGGKSWTQYFGPGTRLTVL.

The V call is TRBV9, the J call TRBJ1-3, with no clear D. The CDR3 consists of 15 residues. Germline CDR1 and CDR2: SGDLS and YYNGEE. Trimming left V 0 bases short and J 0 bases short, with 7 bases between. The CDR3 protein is CASSVAHYSGNTIYF. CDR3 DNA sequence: TGTGCCAGCAGCGTAGCGCACTACTCTGGAAACACCATATATTTT.

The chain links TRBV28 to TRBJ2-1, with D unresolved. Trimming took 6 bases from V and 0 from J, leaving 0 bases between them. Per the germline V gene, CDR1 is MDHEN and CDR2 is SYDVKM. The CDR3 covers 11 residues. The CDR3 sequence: CASSSYNEQFF. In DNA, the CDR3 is TGTGCCAGCAGCTCCTACAATGAGCAGTTCTTC.

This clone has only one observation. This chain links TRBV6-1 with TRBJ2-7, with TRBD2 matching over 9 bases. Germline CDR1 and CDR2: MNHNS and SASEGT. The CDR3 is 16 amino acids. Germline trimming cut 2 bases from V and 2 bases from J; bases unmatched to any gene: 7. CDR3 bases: TGTGCCAGCAGTGAACTTCAACTAGCGGGCACCTACGAGCAGTACTTC. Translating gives CASSELQLAGTYEQYF.

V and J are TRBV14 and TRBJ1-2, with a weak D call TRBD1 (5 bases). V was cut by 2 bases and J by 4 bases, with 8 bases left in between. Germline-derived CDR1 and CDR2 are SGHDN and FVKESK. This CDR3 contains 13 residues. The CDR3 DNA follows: TGTGCCAGCAGCCAACTTGGGACCTATGGCTACACCTTC. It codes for CASSQLGTYGYTF.

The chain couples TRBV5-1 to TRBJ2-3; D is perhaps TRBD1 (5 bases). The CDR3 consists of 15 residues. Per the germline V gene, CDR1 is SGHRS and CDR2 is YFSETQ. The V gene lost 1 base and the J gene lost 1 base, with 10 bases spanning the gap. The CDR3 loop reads CASSLRQSRTDTQYF. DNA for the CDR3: TGCGCCAGCAGCTTGAGACAGTCCCGCACAGATACGCAGTATTTT.

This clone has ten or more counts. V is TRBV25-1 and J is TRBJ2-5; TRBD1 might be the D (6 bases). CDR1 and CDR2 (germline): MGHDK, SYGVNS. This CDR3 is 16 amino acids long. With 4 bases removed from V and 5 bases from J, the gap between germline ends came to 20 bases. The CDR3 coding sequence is TGTGCCAGCAGTGTCTCCGGGACCCAGGGGAGCGAGACCCAGTACTTC. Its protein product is CASSVSGTQGSETQYF.

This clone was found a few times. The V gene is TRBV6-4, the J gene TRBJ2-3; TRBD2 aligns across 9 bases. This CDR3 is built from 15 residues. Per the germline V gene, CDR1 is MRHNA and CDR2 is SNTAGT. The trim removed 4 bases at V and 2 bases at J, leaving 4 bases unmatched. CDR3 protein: CASSVLAGATDTQYF. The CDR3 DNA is TGTGCCAGCAGTGTCTTAGCGGGAGCCACAGATACGCAGTATTTT.

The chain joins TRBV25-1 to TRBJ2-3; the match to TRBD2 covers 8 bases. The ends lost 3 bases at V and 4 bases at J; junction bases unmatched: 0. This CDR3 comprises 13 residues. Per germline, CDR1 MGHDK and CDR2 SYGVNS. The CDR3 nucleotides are TGTGCCAGCAGTGAGCGGGAGGCAGATACGCAGTATTTT. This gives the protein CASSEREADTQYF.

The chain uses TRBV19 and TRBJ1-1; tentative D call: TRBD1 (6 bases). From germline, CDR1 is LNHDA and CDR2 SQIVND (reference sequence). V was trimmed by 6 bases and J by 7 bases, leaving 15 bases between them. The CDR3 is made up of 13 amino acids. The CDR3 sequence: CASSPGTGYEAFF. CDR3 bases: TGTGCCAGTAGCCCTGGCACAGGGTATGAAGCTTTCTTT.

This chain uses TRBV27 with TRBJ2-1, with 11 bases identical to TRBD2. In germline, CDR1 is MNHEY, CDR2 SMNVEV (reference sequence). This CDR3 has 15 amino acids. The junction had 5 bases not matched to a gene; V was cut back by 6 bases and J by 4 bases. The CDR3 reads CASSKTSGAYNEQFF. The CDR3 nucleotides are TGTGCCAGCAGCAAGACTAGCGGGGCATACAATGAGCAGTTCTTC.

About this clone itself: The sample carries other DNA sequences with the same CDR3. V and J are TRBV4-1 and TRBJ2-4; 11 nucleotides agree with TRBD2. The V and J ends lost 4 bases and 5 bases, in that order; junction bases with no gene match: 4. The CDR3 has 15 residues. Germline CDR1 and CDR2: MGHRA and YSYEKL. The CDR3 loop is CASSPPGLAENIQYF. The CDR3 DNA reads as TGCGCCAGCAGCCCTCCGGGACTAGCGGAAAACATTCAGTACTTC.

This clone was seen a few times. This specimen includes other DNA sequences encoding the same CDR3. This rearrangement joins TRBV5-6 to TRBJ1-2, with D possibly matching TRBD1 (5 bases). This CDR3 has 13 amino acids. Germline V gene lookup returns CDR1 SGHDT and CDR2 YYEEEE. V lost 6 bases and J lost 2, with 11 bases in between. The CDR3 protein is CASTLGGNYGYTF. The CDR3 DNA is TGTGCCAGCACCCTTGGGGGGAACTATGGCTACACCTTC.

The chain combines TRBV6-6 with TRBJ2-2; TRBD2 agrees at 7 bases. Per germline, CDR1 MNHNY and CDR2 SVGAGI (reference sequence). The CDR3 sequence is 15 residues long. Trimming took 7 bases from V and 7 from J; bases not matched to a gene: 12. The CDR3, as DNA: TGTGCCAGCACCCGCGGACTAGACCGAGGCGGGGAGCTGTTTTTT. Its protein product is CASTRGLDRGGELFF.

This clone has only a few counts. CDR3 region: CSVVEGMGNTEAFF. The CDR3 DNA reads as TGCAGCGTTGTAGAGGGGATGGGGAACACTGAAGCTTTCTTT. The chain employs TRBV29-1 and TRBJ1-1; TRBD1 might be the D (5 bases). Trimming shortened V by 4 bases and J by 1 base, and 13 bases separated the two germline ends. The germline V gene has CDR1 SQVTM and CDR2 ANQGSEA. The CDR3 sequence is 14 residues long.

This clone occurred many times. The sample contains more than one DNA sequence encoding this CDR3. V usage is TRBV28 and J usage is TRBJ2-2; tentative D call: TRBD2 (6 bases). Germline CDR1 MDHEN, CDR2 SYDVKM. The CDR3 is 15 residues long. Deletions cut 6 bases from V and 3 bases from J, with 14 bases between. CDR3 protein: CASRVGGEDTGELFF. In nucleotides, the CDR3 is TGTGCCAGCAGAGTCGGCGGGGAGGACACCGGGGAGCTGTTTTTT.

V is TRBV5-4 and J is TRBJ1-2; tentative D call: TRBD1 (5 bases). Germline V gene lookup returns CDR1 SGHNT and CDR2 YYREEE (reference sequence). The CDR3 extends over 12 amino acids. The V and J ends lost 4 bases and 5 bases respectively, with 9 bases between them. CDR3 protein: CASSEGVYGYTF. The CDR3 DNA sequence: TGTGCCAGCAGCGAAGGGGTGTATGGCTACACCTTC.

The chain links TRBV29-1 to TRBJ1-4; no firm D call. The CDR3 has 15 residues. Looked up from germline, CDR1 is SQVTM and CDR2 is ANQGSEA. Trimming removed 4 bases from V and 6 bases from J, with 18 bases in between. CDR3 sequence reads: CSVAAGSTIDEKLFF. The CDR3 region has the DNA TGCAGCGTTGCGGCTGGGTCGACTATTGATGAAAAACTGTTTTTT.

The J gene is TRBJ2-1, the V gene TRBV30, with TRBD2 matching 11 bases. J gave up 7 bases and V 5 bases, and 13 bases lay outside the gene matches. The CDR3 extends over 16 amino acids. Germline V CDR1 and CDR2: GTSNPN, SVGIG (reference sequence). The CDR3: CAWGPLAGGLWNEQFF. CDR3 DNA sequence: TGTGCCTGGGGTCCCCTAGCGGGAGGCCTCTGGAATGAGCAGTTCTTC.

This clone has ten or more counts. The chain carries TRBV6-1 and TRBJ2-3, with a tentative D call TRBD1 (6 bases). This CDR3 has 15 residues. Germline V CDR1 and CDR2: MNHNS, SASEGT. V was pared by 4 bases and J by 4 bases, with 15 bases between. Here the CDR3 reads CASSGVAGEADTQYF. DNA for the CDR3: TGTGCCAGCAGTGGAGTGGCAGGGGAAGCAGATACGCAGTATTTT.